A selection of T cell receptor beta chains follows, all from one sample in a study of blood T cell repertoires in COVID-19. The method was immunoSEQ multiplex PCR; TCRdb's version includes in-frame clones alone and lacks a portion of them. The table shows about 220,000 clones, with around 80% occurring only once. What was sequenced was peripheral blood. These receptors all come from a human donor in a cohort sampled during active COVID-19. The CDR3 runs from the conserved cysteine through the conserved F or W. Each record gives: CDR3 protein, CDR3 DNA, D gene, clone size, V gene, J gene. A D gene is named only where the DNA matches it firmly. Where a row states a size, it is once, few, many or the class of an expanded clone; other rows omit it.

cdr3_aa: CASSQQGRQPQHF
cdr3_nt: TGTGCCAGCAGTCAACAGGGACGGCAGCCCCAGCATTTT
d_call: -
clone_size: -
v_call: TRBV6-5
j_call: TRBJ1-5

cdr3_aa: CASSLAPDPEALHF
cdr3_nt: TGTGCCAGCAGCTTGGCTCCCGACCCTGAGGCCCTCCACTTT
d_call: -
clone_size: -
v_call: TRBV5-5
j_call: TRBJ1-6

cdr3_aa: CASSSAMGDTIYF
cdr3_nt: TGTGCCAGCAGTTCCGCGATGGGAGACACCATATATTTT
d_call: -
clone_size: few
v_call: TRBV28
j_call: TRBJ1-3

cdr3_aa: CASGLVLTGGGTEAFF
cdr3_nt: TGTGCTAGTGGTTTGGTACTTACGGGGGGCGGCACTGAAGCTTTCTTT
d_call: -
clone_size: -
v_call: TRBV12-5
j_call: TRBJ1-1

cdr3_aa: CASSVGAGVQETQYF
cdr3_nt: TGTGCCAGCAGCGTAGGGGCGGGGGTCCAAGAGACCCAGTACTTC
d_call: TRBD2
clone_size: -
v_call: TRBV9
j_call: TRBJ2-5

cdr3_aa: CASSPTSGRYEQYF
cdr3_nt: TGTGCCAGCAGCCCCACTAGCGGGAGGTACGAGCAGTACTTC
d_call: TRBD2
clone_size: -
v_call: TRBV7-8
j_call: TRBJ2-7

cdr3_aa: CASTVSRNNEQFF
cdr3_nt: TGTGCCAGCACAGTCTCGAGGAACAATGAGCAGTTCTTC
d_call: -
clone_size: many
v_call: TRBV6-5
j_call: TRBJ2-1

cdr3_aa: CASSVTMPGQTGNTIYF
cdr3_nt: TGTGCCAGCAGCGTTACCATGCCGGGACAGACGGGAAACACCATATATTTT
d_call: TRBD1
clone_size: -
v_call: TRBV9
j_call: TRBJ1-3

cdr3_aa: CSVVPAGVYEQYF
cdr3_nt: TGCAGCGTTGTCCCTGCGGGAGTCTACGAGCAGTACTTC
d_call: TRBD2
clone_size: few
v_call: TRBV29-1
j_call: TRBJ2-7

cdr3_aa: CASSGAGGPTQYF
cdr3_nt: TGTGCCAGCAGTGGAGCGGGAGGGCCCACGCAGTATTTT
d_call: TRBD2
clone_size: -
v_call: TRBV2
j_call: TRBJ2-3

cdr3_aa: CASSPPGGNNSPLHF
cdr3_nt: TGTGCCAGCAGCCCCCCCGGAGGGAATAATTCACCCCTCCACTTT
d_call: -
clone_size: -
v_call: TRBV3-1/TRBV3-2
j_call: TRBJ1-6

cdr3_aa: CASSQGGEQYF
cdr3_nt: TGTGCCAGCAGCCAGGGAGGCGAGCAGTACTTC
d_call: -
clone_size: -
v_call: TRBV3-1/TRBV3-2
j_call: TRBJ2-7

cdr3_aa: CASSQGNRGGGEKLFF
cdr3_nt: TGTGCCAGCAGCCAAGGGAACAGGGGTGGTGGTGAAAAACTGTTTTTT
d_call: TRBD1
clone_size: -
v_call: TRBV7-2
j_call: TRBJ1-4

cdr3_aa: CASSLWGTGNQPQHF
cdr3_nt: TGCGCCAGCAGCTTGTGGGGTACAGGTAATCAGCCCCAGCATTTT
d_call: -
clone_size: -
v_call: TRBV5-1
j_call: TRBJ1-5

cdr3_aa: CASSLTGGDRNIQYF
cdr3_nt: TGTGCCAGCAGCCTCACAGGGGGCGACAGGAACATTCAGTACTTC
d_call: TRBD1
clone_size: -
v_call: TRBV5-8
j_call: TRBJ2-4

cdr3_aa: CASSLYRNTGELFF
cdr3_nt: TGTGCCAGCAGCTTATATAGGAACACCGGGGAGCTGTTTTTT
d_call: -
clone_size: -
v_call: TRBV7-2
j_call: TRBJ2-2

cdr3_aa: CASSVQDRNQPQHF
cdr3_nt: TGTGCCAGCAGTGTTCAGGACAGGAATCAGCCCCAGCATTTT
d_call: TRBD1
clone_size: -
v_call: TRBV2
j_call: TRBJ1-5

cdr3_aa: CASSSSPGTDYGYTF
cdr3_nt: TGTGCCAGCAGTTCATCCCCTGGGACAGACTATGGCTACACCTTC
d_call: TRBD1
clone_size: -
v_call: TRBV6-5
j_call: TRBJ1-2

cdr3_aa: CAISARGNEQYF
cdr3_nt: TGTGCCATCAGTGCGAGGGGGAACGAGCAGTACTTC
d_call: -
clone_size: -
v_call: TRBV10-3
j_call: TRBJ2-7

cdr3_aa: CASNHRLYQPQHF
cdr3_nt: TGTGCCAGTAACCACCGCCTATATCAGCCCCAGCATTTT
d_call: -
clone_size: -
v_call: TRBV19
j_call: TRBJ1-5

cdr3_aa: CSDMTGGTEAFF
cdr3_nt: TGCAGCGACATGACAGGGGGCACTGAAGCTTTCTTT
d_call: TRBD1
clone_size: -
v_call: TRBV29-1
j_call: TRBJ1-1

cdr3_aa: CASSVQGTSSYNEQFF
cdr3_nt: TGTGCCAGCAGCGTCCAGGGGACGAGCTCCTACAATGAGCAGTTCTTC
d_call: -
clone_size: -
v_call: TRBV9
j_call: TRBJ2-1

cdr3_aa: CASSLGQDQFF
cdr3_nt: TGTGCCAGCAGCCTGGGACAGGATCAGTTCTTC
d_call: TRBD1
clone_size: -
v_call: TRBV14
j_call: TRBJ2-1

cdr3_aa: CASSTDRAYEQYF
cdr3_nt: TGTGCCAGCAGCACAGACAGGGCCTACGAGCAGTACTTC
d_call: TRBD1
clone_size: -
v_call: TRBV5-5
j_call: TRBJ2-7

cdr3_aa: CASSPMTSGSVETQYF
cdr3_nt: TGTGCCAGCAGCCCGATGACTAGCGGGAGCGTTGAGACCCAGTACTTC
d_call: TRBD2
clone_size: -
v_call: TRBV7-9
j_call: TRBJ2-5

cdr3_aa: CASSPLAGTGYNEQFF
cdr3_nt: TGTGCCAGCAGCCCCCTGGCCGGGACAGGGTACAATGAGCAGTTCTTC
d_call: TRBD1
clone_size: -
v_call: TRBV7-2
j_call: TRBJ2-1

cdr3_aa: CASSLASGWGYEQYF
cdr3_nt: TGTGCCAGCAGCTTAGCTAGCGGCTGGGGCTACGAGCAGTACTTC
d_call: -
clone_size: -
v_call: TRBV7-9
j_call: TRBJ2-7

cdr3_aa: CASSFSARNEKLFF
cdr3_nt: TGTGCCAGCAGCTTTTCAGCGAGAAATGAAAAACTGTTTTTT
d_call: -
clone_size: -
v_call: TRBV7-2
j_call: TRBJ1-4

cdr3_aa: CASSFGGLLGYTF
cdr3_nt: TGTGCCAGCAGCTTCGGGGGGCTTCTCGGCTACACCTTC
d_call: -
clone_size: -
v_call: TRBV7-2
j_call: TRBJ1-2

cdr3_aa: CASSLRQGTQPQHF
cdr3_nt: TGTGCCAGCAGTTTGAGGCAGGGCACCCAGCCCCAGCATTTT
d_call: -
clone_size: -
v_call: TRBV28
j_call: TRBJ1-5

cdr3_aa: CASSPTRLGLAGGANTGELFF
cdr3_nt: TGTGCCAGCTCACCGACCCGCCTGGGACTAGCGGGAGGCGCGAACACCGGGGAGCTGTTTTTT
d_call: TRBD2
clone_size: -
v_call: TRBV18
j_call: TRBJ2-2

cdr3_aa: CASSLGQSNYGYTF
cdr3_nt: TGCGCCAGCAGCCTGGGGCAGTCAAACTATGGCTACACCTTC
d_call: -
clone_size: -
v_call: TRBV5-1
j_call: TRBJ1-2

cdr3_aa: CASSIDGQGLTYEQYF
cdr3_nt: TGTGCCAGTAGTATAGACGGACAGGGGCTTACCTACGAGCAGTACTTC
d_call: TRBD1
clone_size: -
v_call: TRBV19
j_call: TRBJ2-7

cdr3_aa: CASSGSVGAPGYTF
cdr3_nt: TGCGCCAGCAGCGGGTCGGTGGGGGCCCCTGGCTACACCTTC
d_call: -
clone_size: once
v_call: TRBV5-1
j_call: TRBJ1-2

cdr3_aa: CASSAWGLKEFF
cdr3_nt: TGTGCCAGCAGCGCCTGGGGCCTAAAGGAGTTCTTC
d_call: -
clone_size: -
v_call: TRBV27
j_call: TRBJ2-1

cdr3_aa: CSASSGVGYEQYF
cdr3_nt: TGCAGTGCTAGTTCGGGAGTTGGGTACGAGCAGTACTTC
d_call: -
clone_size: -
v_call: TRBV20-1
j_call: TRBJ2-7

cdr3_aa: CASSVPGLAAYNEQFF
cdr3_nt: TGTGCCAGCAGTGTACCGGGACTAGCGGCTTACAATGAGCAGTTCTTC
d_call: TRBD2
clone_size: -
v_call: TRBV2
j_call: TRBJ2-1

cdr3_aa: CASSLRDRGAGELFF
cdr3_nt: TGTGCCAGCAGCTTGAGGGACAGGGGGGCCGGGGAGCTGTTTTTT
d_call: TRBD1
clone_size: -
v_call: TRBV5-6
j_call: TRBJ2-2

cdr3_aa: CAISEILTPEGYEQYF
cdr3_nt: TGTGCCATCAGTGAGATCCTGACCCCAGAGGGATACGAGCAGTACTTC
d_call: -
clone_size: -
v_call: TRBV10-3
j_call: TRBJ2-7

cdr3_aa: CASSEQGYNSPLHF
cdr3_nt: TGTGCCAGCAGTGAACAGGGGTACAATTCACCCCTCCACTTT
d_call: -
clone_size: -
v_call: TRBV6-1
j_call: TRBJ1-6

cdr3_aa: CASSEHYNYGYTF
cdr3_nt: TGTGCCAGCTCAGAACATTATAACTATGGCTACACCTTC
d_call: -
clone_size: few
v_call: TRBV18
j_call: TRBJ1-2

cdr3_aa: CASSQDGRAGDTQYF
cdr3_nt: TGCGCCAGCAGCCAAGACGGGAGGGCCGGGGATACGCAGTATTTT
d_call: TRBD2
clone_size: once
v_call: TRBV4-1
j_call: TRBJ2-3

cdr3_aa: CASSLAIGRAGANVLTF
cdr3_nt: TGTGCCAGCAGCTTAGCGATAGGCAGGGCTGGGGCCAACGTCCTGACTTTC
d_call: -
clone_size: -
v_call: TRBV7-9
j_call: TRBJ2-6

cdr3_aa: CASSIESGTGFTDTQYF
cdr3_nt: TGTGCCAGTAGTATAGAAAGCGGGACAGGGTTCACAGATACGCAGTATTTT
d_call: TRBD1
clone_size: -
v_call: TRBV19
j_call: TRBJ2-3

cdr3_aa: CASSSRQGKANYGYTF
cdr3_nt: TGTGCCAGCAGTTCCCGACAGGGGAAGGCTAACTATGGCTACACCTTC
d_call: TRBD1
clone_size: -
v_call: TRBV27
j_call: TRBJ1-2

cdr3_aa: CASSIDRNTEAFF
cdr3_nt: TGTGCCAGTAGTATAGACAGGAACACTGAAGCTTTCTTT
d_call: -
clone_size: -
v_call: TRBV19
j_call: TRBJ1-1